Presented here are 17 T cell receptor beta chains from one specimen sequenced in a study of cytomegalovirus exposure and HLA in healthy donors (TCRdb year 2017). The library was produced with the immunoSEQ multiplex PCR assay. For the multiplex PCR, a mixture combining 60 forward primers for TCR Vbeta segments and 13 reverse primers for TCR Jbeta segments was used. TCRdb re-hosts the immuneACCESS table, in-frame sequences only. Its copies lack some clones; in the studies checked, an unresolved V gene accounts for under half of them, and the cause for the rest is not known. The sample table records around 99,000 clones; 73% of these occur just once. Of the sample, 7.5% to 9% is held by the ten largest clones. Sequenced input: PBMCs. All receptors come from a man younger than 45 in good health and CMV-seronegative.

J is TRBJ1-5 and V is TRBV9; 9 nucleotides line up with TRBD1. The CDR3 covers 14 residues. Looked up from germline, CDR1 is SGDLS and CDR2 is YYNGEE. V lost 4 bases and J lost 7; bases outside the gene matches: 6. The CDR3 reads CASSPHRGQQPQHF. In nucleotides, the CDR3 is TGTGCCAGCAGCCCACACAGGGGGCAGCAGCCCCAGCATTTT.

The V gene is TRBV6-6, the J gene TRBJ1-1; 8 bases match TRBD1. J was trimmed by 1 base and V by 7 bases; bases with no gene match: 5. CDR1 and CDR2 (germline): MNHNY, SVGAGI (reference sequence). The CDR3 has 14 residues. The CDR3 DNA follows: TGTGCCAGCACTACTCAGGGGGCGAACACTGAAGCTTTCTTT. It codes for CASTTQGANTEAFF.

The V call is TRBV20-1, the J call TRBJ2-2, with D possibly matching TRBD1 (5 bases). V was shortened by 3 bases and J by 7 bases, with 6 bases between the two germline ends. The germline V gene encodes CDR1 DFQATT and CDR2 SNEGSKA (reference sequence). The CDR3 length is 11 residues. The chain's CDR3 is CSARGLGELFF. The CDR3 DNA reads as TGCAGTGCTAGGGGGCTCGGGGAGCTGTTTTTT.

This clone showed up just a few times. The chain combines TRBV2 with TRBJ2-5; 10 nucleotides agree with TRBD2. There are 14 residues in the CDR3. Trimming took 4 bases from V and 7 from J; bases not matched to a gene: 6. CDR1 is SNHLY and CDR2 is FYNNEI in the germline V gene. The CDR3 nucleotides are TGTGCCAGCAGTGGTCTAGCGGGGGAAGGGACCCAGTACTTC. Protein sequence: CASSGLAGEGTQYF.

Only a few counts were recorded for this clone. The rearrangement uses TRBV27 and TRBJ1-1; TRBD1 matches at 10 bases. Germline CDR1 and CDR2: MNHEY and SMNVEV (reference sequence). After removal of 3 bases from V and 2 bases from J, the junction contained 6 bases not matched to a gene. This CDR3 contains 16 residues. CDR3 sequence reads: CASSLTGGKLNTEAFF. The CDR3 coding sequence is TGTGCCAGCAGTTTGACAGGGGGCAAATTAAACACTGAAGCTTTCTTT.

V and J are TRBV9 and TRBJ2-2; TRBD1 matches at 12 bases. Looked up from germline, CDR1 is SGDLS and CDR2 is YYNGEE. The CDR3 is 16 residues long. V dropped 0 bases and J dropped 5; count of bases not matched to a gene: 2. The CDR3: CASSVGDRGRTGELFF. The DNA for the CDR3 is TGTGCCAGCAGCGTAGGGGACAGGGGGCGTACCGGGGAGCTGTTTTTT.

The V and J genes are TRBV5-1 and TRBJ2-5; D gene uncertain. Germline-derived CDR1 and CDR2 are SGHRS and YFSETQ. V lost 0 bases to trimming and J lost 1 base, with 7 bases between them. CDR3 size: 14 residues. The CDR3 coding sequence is TGCGCCAGCAGCTTGGGTTCAGTCCAAGAGACCCAGTACTTC. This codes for CASSLGSVQETQYF. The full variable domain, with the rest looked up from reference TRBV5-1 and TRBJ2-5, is KAGVTQTPRYLIKTRGQQVTLSCSPISGHRSVSWYQQTPGQGLQFLFEYFSETQRNKGNFPGRFSGRQFSNSRSEMNVSTLELGDSALYLCASSLGSVQETQYFGPGTRLLVL.

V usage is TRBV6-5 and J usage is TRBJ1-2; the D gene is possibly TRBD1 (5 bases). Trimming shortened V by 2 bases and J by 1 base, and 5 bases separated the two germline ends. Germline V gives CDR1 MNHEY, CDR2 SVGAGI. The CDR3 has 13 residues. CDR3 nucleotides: TGTGCCAGCAGTTACGACAGTAACTATGGCTACACCTTC. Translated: CASSYDSNYGYTF.

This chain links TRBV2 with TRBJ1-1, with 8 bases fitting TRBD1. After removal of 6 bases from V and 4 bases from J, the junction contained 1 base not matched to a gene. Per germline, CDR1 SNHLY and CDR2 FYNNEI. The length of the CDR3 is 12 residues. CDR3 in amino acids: CASRQGGTEAFF. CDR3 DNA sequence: TGTGCCAGCAGACAGGGGGGCACTGAAGCTTTCTTT. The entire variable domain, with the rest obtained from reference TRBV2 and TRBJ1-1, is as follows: EPEVTQTPSHQVTQMGQEVILRCVPISNHLYFYWYRQILGQKVEFLVSFYNNEISEKSEIFDDQFSVERPDGSNFTLKIRSTKLEDSAMYFCASRQGGTEAFFGQGTRLTVV.

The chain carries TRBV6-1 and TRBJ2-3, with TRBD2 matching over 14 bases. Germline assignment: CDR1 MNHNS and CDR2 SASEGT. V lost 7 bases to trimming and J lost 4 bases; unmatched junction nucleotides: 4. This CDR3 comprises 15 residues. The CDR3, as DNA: TGTGCCAGCAATCCGGGACTAGCGGGAGCAGATACGCAGTATTTT. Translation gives CASNPGLAGADTQYF.

In DNA, the CDR3 is TGTGCCAGCAGCCCGGGACTAGCGGGAGTGCGATTGTACAATGAGCAGTTCTTC. This sequence encodes CASSPGLAGVRLYNEQFF. The gene calls are TRBV7-9 and TRBJ2-1; 14 bases line up with TRBD2. The V gene's germline CDR1 is SEHNR and CDR2 FQNEAQ (reference sequence). The CDR3 runs 18 residues. J gave up 4 bases and V 5 bases, and 10 bases lay outside the gene matches. The whole variable domain, remainder taken from reference TRBV7-9 and TRBJ2-1, is DTGVSQNPRHKITKRGQNVTFRCDPISEHNRLYWYRQTLGQGPEFLTYFQNEAQLEKSRLLSDRFSAERPKGSFSTLEIQRTEQGDSAMYLCASSPGLAGVRLYNEQFFGPGTRLTVL.

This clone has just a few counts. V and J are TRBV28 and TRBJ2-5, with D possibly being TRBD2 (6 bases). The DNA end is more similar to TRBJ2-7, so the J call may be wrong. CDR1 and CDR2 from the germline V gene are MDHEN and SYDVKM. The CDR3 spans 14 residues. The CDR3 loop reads CASSLAGSRYEQYF. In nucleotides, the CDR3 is TGTGCCAGCAGTTTAGCCGGGAGCAGGTACGAGCAGTACTTC.

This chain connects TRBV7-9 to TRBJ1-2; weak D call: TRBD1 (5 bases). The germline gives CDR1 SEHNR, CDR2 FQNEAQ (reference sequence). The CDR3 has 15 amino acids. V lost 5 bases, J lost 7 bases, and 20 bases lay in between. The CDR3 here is CASSAPQGLLGGYTF. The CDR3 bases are TGTGCCAGCAGCGCACCCCAGGGTTTATTAGGTGGCTACACCTTC. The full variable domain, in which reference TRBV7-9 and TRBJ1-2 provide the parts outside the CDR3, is DTGVSQNPRHKITKRGQNVTFRCDPISEHNRLYWYRQTLGQGPEFLTYFQNEAQLEKSRLLSDRFSAERPKGSFSTLEIQRTEQGDSAMYLCASSAPQGLLGGYTFGSGTRLTVV.

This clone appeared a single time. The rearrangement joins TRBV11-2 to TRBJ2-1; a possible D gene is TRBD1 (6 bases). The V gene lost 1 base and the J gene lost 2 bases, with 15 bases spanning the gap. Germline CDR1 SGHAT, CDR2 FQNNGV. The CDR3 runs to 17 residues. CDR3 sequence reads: CASSLVQGRSTYNEQFF. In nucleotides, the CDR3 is TGTGCCAGCAGCTTAGTACAGGGTAGGTCCACCTACAATGAGCAGTTCTTC.

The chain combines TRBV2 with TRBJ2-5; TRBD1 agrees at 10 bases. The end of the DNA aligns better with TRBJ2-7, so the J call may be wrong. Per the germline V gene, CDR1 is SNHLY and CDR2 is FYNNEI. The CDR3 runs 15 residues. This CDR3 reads CASSEWDRGSYEQYF. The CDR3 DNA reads TGTGCCAGCAGTGAGTGGGACAGGGGATCCTACGAGCAGTACTTC.

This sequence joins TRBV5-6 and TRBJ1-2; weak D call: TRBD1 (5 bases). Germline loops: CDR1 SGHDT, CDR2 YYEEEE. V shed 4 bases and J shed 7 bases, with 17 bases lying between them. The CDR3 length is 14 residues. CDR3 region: CASSLKAGIPGYTF. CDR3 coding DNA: TGTGCCAGCAGCCTGAAGGCAGGGATCCCTGGCTACACCTTC.

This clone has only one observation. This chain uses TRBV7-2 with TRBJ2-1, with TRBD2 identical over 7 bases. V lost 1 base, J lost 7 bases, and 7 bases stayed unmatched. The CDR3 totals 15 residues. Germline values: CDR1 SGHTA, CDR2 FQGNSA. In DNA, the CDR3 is TGTGCCAGCAGCTTAGGAGCACTAGCGAAGAATGAGCAGTTCTTC. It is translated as CASSLGALAKNEQFF.